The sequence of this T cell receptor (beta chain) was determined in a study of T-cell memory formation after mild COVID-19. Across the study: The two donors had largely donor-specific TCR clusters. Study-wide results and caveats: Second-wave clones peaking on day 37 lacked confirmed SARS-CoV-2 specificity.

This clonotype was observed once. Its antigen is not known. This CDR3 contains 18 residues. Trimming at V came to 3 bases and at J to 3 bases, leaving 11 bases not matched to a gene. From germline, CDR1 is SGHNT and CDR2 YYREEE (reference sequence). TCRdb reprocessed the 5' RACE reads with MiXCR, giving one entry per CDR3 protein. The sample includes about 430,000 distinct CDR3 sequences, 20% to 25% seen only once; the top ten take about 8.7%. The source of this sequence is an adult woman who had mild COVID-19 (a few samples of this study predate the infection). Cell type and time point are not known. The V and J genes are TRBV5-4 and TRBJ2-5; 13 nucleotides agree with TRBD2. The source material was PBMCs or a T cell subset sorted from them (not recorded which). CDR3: CASSSQGLAGWLEETQYF. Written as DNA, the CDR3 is TGTGCCAGCAGCTCTCAGGGACTAGCGGGATGGTTGGAAGAGACCCAGTACTTC.